The entry below gives a single T cell receptor (beta chain) sequence along with its context. The data stem from a study of blood T cell repertoires in COVID-19. Overall study: The study drew acute and convalescent COVID-19 samples from the United States, Italy and Spain. The analysed material was cDNA or gDNA that came from T cells, B-cell-depleted T cells, or PBMCs.

Per the original methods: Reference gene primers were amplified, and this amplification served to estimate nucleated cell counts. The assay was immunoSEQ multiplex PCR, and TCRdb's table has in-frame clones only and misses some. V, J and clone size are those of that table, while D and trimming were read from the DNA. Here the sample spans about 120,000 clones, around 85% being singletons. The J segment lost 0 bases and the V segment lost 4 bases, leaving 7 bases of the junction unmatched. CDR1 and CDR2 (germline): SGHRS, YFSETQ. The CDR3 extends over 18 amino acids. This receptor was taken from a human donor in a cohort sampled during active COVID-19. This rearrangement joins TRBV5-1 to TRBJ2-3, with 14 nucleotides matching TRBD2. Specimen: peripheral blood. The CDR3 loop reads CASSRGTSGGLSTDTQYF. The CDR3 region has the DNA TGCGCCAGCAGCAGGGGGACTAGCGGGGGTCTTAGCACAGATACGCAGTATTTT.